Below, 22 T cell receptor beta chains from the same sample are listed, as sequenced in a study of blood T cell repertoires in COVID-19. Sequenced by immunoSEQ multiplex PCR; TCRdb stores in-frame clones only, minus some. The sample lists roughly 190,000 clones, about 88% occurring once. Material: PBMCs or T cells enriched from blood (not recorded which). The origin of the receptors is a woman aged 40 to 50 in a cohort exposed to, infected with or recovered from COVID-19 (not recorded which).

In this sample, this clone turned up once. V and J are TRBV24-1 and TRBJ1-5; the match to TRBD1 covers 12 bases. The CDR3 covers 15 residues. The germline CDR1 and CDR2 sequences are KGHDR and SFDVKD. V shed 7 bases and J 6 bases; nucleotides not matched to a gene: 6. CDR3 bases: TGTGCCACCAGCTTGGGACAGGGGGCCGGTCAGCCCCAGCATTTT. It is translated as CATSLGQGAGQPQHF.

This clone was seen only a few times. This CDR3 is CASSFSPDRGGDGYTF. The CDR3 nucleotides read TGTGCCAGCAGTTTTTCCCCCGACAGGGGAGGGGATGGCTACACCTTC. The chain joins TRBV6-2 or TRBV6-3 to TRBJ1-2; TRBD1 aligns across 8 bases. This CDR3 spans 16 amino acids. Germline V CDR1 and CDR2: MNHEY, SVGEGT. The trim removed 4 bases at V and 6 bases at J, leaving 13 bases unmatched.

The chain has TRBV27 and TRBJ2-7; 7 nucleotides align to TRBD1. The CDR3 is 13 residues long. V gave up 8 bases and J gave up 1 base; unmatched junction bases: 5. The V gene's germline CDR1 is MNHEY and CDR2 SMNVEV (reference sequence). The CDR3 nucleotides are TGTGCCAGCGGGAACAGGGGATCCTACGAGCAGTACTTC. Amino acid sequence: CASGNRGSYEQYF.

The chain carries TRBV7-9 and TRBJ2-7; TRBD1 aligns across 9 bases. The ends lost 5 bases at V and 1 base at J; junction bases unmatched: 6. This CDR3 is built from 15 residues. Germline V gene sequence: CDR1 SEHNR, CDR2 FQNEAQ (reference sequence). The CDR3 nucleotides are TGTGCCAGCAGCCCTGGACAGGGGCTTTCCTACGAGCAGTACTTC. Protein product: CASSPGQGLSYEQYF.

The chain links TRBV7-2 to TRBJ2-2; 11 positions agree with TRBD2. J gave up 7 bases and V 4 bases, and 5 bases lay outside the gene matches. CDR1 is SGHTA and CDR2 is FQGNSA in the germline V gene. The CDR3 consists of 15 residues. As DNA, the CDR3 is TGTGCCAGCAGCTATAGCGGGAGGGCCGACGGGGAGCTGTTTTTT. Translation: CASSYSGRADGELFF.

CDR3 sequence (DNA): TGCGCCAGCAGCCAAGAAGGAGTCGGGAACACCATATATTTT. Its translation is CASSQEGVGNTIYF. V is TRBV4-1 and J is TRBJ1-3, with D uncertain. The V and J ends lost 0 bases and 7 bases respectively, with 10 bases between them. From germline, CDR1 is MGHRA and CDR2 YSYEKL. The CDR3 runs 14 residues.

The J gene is TRBJ2-5, the V gene TRBV7-2, with 8 bases identical to TRBD2. This CDR3 is built from 16 residues. The trim removed 5 bases at V and 1 base at J, leaving 9 bases unmatched. Germline V gene data show CDR1 as SGHTA and CDR2 as FQGNSA. CDR3 DNA: TGTGCCAGCAGCCTGGGGCCGGGGGGGCGCCAAGAGACCCAGTACTTC. Translation: CASSLGPGGRQETQYF.

The chain employs TRBV16 and TRBJ1-4, with D uncertain. V was shortened by 0 bases and J by 10 bases, with 6 bases between the two germline ends. The CDR3 extends over 12 amino acids. CDR1 and CDR2 (germline): KGHSY, FQNENV. CDR3 bases: TGTGCCAGCAGCCAATCGGGCAGAAAACTGTTTTTT. Translation: CASSQSGRKLFF.

V gene TRBV11-3 combines with J gene TRBJ2-7; a weak D match, TRBD2 (6 bases). The CDR3 extends over 13 amino acids. Germline loops: CDR1 SGHNT, CDR2 YENEEA. The V gene lost 4 bases and the J gene lost 2 bases, with 9 bases spanning the gap. CDR3 protein: CASSSLATYEQYF. The CDR3 DNA reads as TGTGCCAGCAGCTCTCTAGCGACCTACGAGCAGTACTTC.

J is TRBJ2-2 and V is TRBV6-4; D possibly corresponds to TRBD2 (6 bases). The germline V gene encodes CDR1 MRHNA and CDR2 SNTAGT. The CDR3 length is 17 residues. Trimming removed 5 bases from V and 0 bases from J, with 16 bases in between. In DNA form, the CDR3 reads TGTGCCAGCAGTCCGCTGGGGGTAGCGGCGAACACCGGGGAGCTGTTTTTT. Translated: CASSPLGVAANTGELFF.

V and J are TRBV27 and TRBJ1-2; 9 positions agree with TRBD1. V trimming: 0 bases; J trimming: 3 bases; junction bases outside the gene matches: 5. The germline V gene has CDR1 MNHEY and CDR2 SMNVEV (reference sequence). The CDR3 runs 16 residues. The CDR3 coding sequence is TGTGCCAGCAGTTTATCCCTGGGACAGGGCTACTATGGCTACACCTTC. Its protein product is CASSLSLGQGYYGYTF.

The rearrangement links TRBV5-6 to TRBJ1-1; D gene unclear. CDR1 is SGHDT and CDR2 is YYEEEE in the germline V gene. The CDR3 extends over 12 amino acids. Trimming stripped 0 bases from V and 6 bases from J, with 6 bases between. The CDR3 sequence is CASSLVFSEAFF. In nucleotides, the CDR3 is TGTGCCAGCAGCTTGGTCTTCTCTGAAGCTTTCTTT.

The CDR3 reads CASSPTGTEAFF. The CDR3 region has the DNA TGTGCCAGCAGTCCTACAGGGACTGAAGCTTTCTTT. This chain connects TRBV12-3 or TRBV12-4 to TRBJ1-1; D perhaps matches TRBD1 (6 bases). With 5 bases removed from V and 5 bases from J, the gap between germline ends came to 9 bases. The CDR3 contains 12 residues.

The rearrangement links TRBV19 to TRBJ2-1; D uncertain. There are 14 residues in the CDR3. CDR1 and CDR2 from the germline V gene are LNHDA and SQIVND (reference sequence). The ends were cut back, 5 bases at V and 6 bases at J, with 14 bases in the middle. CDR3 loop: CASSGELRSNEQFF. As DNA, the CDR3 is TGTGCCAGTAGTGGAGAATTGAGGAGCAATGAGCAGTTCTTC.

The chain has TRBV15 and TRBJ2-7; D is perhaps TRBD2 (7 bases). Germline loops: CDR1 LNHNV, CDR2 YYDKDF (reference sequence). The V end was cut by 4 bases, the J end by 5 bases, with 9 bases between. The CDR3 runs to 12 residues. The DNA for the CDR3 is TGTGCCACCAGCAAAGGGGGGGACGAGCAGTACTTC. This gives the protein CATSKGGDEQYF. Looking up the rest from reference TRBV15 and TRBJ2-7 gives the full variable domain: DAMVIQNPRYQVTQFGKPVTLSCSQTLNHNVMYWYQQKSSQAPKLLFHYYDKDFNNEADTPDNFQSRRPNTSFCFLDIRSPGLGDTAMYLCATSKGGDEQYFGPGTRLTVT.

The chain couples TRBV13 to TRBJ2-7, with 10 bases aligning to TRBD1. V shed 0 bases, J shed 7 bases, and the junction held 6 bases outside the gene matches. Germline CDR1 is PRHDT and CDR2 is FYEKMQ (reference sequence). This CDR3 has 15 amino acids. The CDR3 loop reads CASSLGGTGVSEQYF. Written as DNA, the CDR3 is TGTGCCAGCAGCTTAGGAGGGACAGGGGTAAGTGAGCAGTACTTC.

The chain uses TRBV19 and TRBJ1-2; possibly TRBD1 for D (5 bases). There are 15 residues in the CDR3. V dropped 3 bases and J dropped 2 bases, with 13 bases sitting between them. Germline loops: CDR1 LNHDA, CDR2 SQIVND (reference sequence). The CDR3 region is CASSMGWGPNYGYTF. In DNA, the CDR3 is TGTGCCAGTAGTATGGGGTGGGGCCCCAACTATGGCTACACCTTC.

The chain links TRBV5-1 to TRBJ2-5; TRBD1 aligns across 8 bases. Germline trimming cut 3 bases from V and 7 bases from J; bases unmatched to any gene: 5. This CDR3 contains 13 residues. Germline values: CDR1 SGHRS, CDR2 YFSETQ. Written as DNA, the CDR3 is TGCGCCAGCAGCTGGACAGGGTCGGGGACCCAGTACTTC. Its translation: CASSWTGSGTQYF.

V and J are TRBV5-4 and TRBJ2-7; possible D gene TRBD1, 5 bases. The germline V gene has CDR1 SGHNT and CDR2 YYREEE (reference sequence). With 0 bases removed from V and 2 bases from J, the gap between germline ends came to 9 bases. CDR3 size: 14 residues. The CDR3 DNA is TGTGCCAGCAGCTTGGCCCCCAGGGCCTACGAGCAGTACTTC. Translation: CASSLAPRAYEQYF. The full variable domain, its missing parts supplied by reference TRBV5-4 and TRBJ2-7, is ETGVTQSPTHLIKTRGQQVTLRCSSQSGHNTVSWYQQALGQGPQFIFQYYREEENGRGNFPPRFSGLQFPNYSSELNVNALELDDSALYLCASSLAPRAYEQYFGPGTRLTVT.

This clone was counted between two and nine times. V usage is TRBV4-1 and J usage is TRBJ1-3; 7 bases agree with TRBD1. V was clipped by 4 bases and J by 3 bases; unmatched bases: 15. Germline V gene data show CDR1 as MGHRA and CDR2 as YSYEKL. CDR3 length: 18 residues. DNA of the CDR3: TGCGCCAGCAGCCCAGGGGGACTCAAGGGGATCGTTGGAAACACCATATATTTT. The encoded protein is CASSPGGLKGIVGNTIYF.

This clone was counted a single time. A junction boundary mismatches the germline segment, possibly from a read error. This chain connects TRBV6-1 to TRBJ2-7; 10 positions match TRBD1. Germline CDR1 MNHNS, CDR2 SASEGT. The CDR3 spans 13 residues. CDR3 residues: CASSEGNRDRGFF. The CDR3 nucleotides read TGTGCCAGCAGTGAAGGCAACCGGGACAGGGGATTCTTC.

This clone occurred a few times. V gene TRBV4-3 combines with J gene TRBJ2-7, with 8 nucleotides matching TRBD1. V was pared by 4 bases and J by 3 bases, with 8 bases of the junction left unmatched. Germline V lookup: CDR1 LGHNA, CDR2 YSLEER. This CDR3 has 15 amino acids. The CDR3 spells CASSLTWTGNYEQYF. The DNA of the CDR3 is TGCGCCAGCAGCCTCACCTGGACAGGGAACTACGAGCAGTACTTC.